The T cell receptor beta chain under discussion was sequenced for a study of cytomegalovirus exposure and HLA in healthy donors. Study details: Of all 360 or so donors who were genotyped, roughly 81% belonged to the Caucasian-associated ancestry cluster. Study results and limitations: The authors later linked a missense DCLRE1C variant to TCR beta V- and J-gene trimming. Rarity held for most TCR sequences, but there were some public TCRs that occurred in many donors.

With 60 Vbeta and 13 Jbeta primers, the PCR was carried out. Methods used by the authors: Later, an analysis found 65 million to 85 million unique TCR beta chains, and around 10 million of these were shared. Method: immunoSEQ multiplex PCR; TCRdb's copy keeps in-frame clones and lacks some. V and J calls and clone size follow that table, whereas D and trimming were derived from the DNA. The table lists roughly 100,000 clones, 15% of them singletons, with over 0.65% in the top ten. Notes on this clone: Its matching antigen is unknown.

This CDR3 spans 16 amino acids. The germline gives CDR1 SEHNR, CDR2 FQNEAQ (reference sequence). The V gene lost 1 base and the J gene lost 4 bases, with 13 bases spanning the gap. The receptor was isolated from a female donor in good health and CMV-seronegative. The sample comprised PBMCs. The V gene is TRBV7-9, the J gene TRBJ1-4; no clear D. DNA for the CDR3: TGTGCCAGCAGCTTAGACTTCTGGGCCAGTAATGAAAAACTGTTTTTT. Its protein is CASSLDFWASNEKLFF.